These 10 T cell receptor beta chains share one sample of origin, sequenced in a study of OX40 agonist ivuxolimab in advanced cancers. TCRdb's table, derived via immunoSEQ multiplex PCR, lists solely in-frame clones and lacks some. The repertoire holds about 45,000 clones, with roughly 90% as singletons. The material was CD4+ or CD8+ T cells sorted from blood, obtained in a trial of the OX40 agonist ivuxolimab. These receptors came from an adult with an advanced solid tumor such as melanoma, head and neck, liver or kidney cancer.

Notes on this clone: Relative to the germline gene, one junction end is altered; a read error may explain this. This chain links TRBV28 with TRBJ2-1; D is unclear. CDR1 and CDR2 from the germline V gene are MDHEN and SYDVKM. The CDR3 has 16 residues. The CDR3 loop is CASSLQPGHSFNEQFF. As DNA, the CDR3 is TGTGCCAGCAGTCTCCAGCCGGGCCATTCCTTCAATGAGCAGTTCTTC.

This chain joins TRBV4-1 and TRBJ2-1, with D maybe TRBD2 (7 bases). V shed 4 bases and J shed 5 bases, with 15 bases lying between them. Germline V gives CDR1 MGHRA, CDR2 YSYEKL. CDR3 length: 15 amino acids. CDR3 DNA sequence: TGCGCCAGCAGCCGGGGGGCGGGGGCGGACAATGAGCAGTTCTTC. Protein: CASSRGAGADNEQFF.

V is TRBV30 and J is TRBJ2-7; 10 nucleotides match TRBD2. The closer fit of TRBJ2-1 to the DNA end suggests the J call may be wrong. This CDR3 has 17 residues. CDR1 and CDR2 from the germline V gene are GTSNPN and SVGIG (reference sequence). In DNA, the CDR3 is TGTGCCTGGAGTGTCGGGGCCCTAGCGGGAGTAGGGAATGAGCAGTTCTTC. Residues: CAWSVGALAGVGNEQFF.

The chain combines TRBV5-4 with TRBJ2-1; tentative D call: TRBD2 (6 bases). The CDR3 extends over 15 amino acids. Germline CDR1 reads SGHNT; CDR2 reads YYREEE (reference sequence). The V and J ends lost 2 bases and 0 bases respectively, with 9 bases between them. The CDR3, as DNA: TGTGCCAGCAGCTTCGGGAGCCCCTCCTACAATGAGCAGTTCTTC. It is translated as CASSFGSPSYNEQFF. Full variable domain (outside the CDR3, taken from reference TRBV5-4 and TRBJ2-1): ETGVTQSPTHLIKTRGQQVTLRCSSQSGHNTVSWYQQALGQGPQFIFQYYREEENGRGNFPPRFSGLQFPNYSSELNVNALELDDSALYLCASSFGSPSYNEQFFGPGTRLTVL.

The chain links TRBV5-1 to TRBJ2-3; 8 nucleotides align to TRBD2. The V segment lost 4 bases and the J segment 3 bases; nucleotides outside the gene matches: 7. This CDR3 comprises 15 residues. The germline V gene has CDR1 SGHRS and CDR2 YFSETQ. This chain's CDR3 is CASSQQAGVTDTQYF. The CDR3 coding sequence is TGCGCCAGCAGCCAACAAGCGGGAGTAACAGATACGCAGTATTTT.

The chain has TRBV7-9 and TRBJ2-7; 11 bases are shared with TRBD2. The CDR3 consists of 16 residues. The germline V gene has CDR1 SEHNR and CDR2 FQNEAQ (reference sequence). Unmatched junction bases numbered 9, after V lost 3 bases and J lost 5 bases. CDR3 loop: CASSFLTSGNQNEQYF. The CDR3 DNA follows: TGTGCCAGCAGCTTCTTGACTAGCGGGAATCAAAACGAGCAGTACTTC.

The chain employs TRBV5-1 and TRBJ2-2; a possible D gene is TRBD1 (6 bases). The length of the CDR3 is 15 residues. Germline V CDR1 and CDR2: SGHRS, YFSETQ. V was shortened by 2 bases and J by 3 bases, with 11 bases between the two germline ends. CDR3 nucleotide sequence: TGCGCCAGCAGCTTTCTGGACAGAGACACCGGGGAGCTGTTTTTT. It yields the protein CASSFLDRDTGELFF.

The CDR3 DNA follows: TGTGCCAGCAGGCTAGGGACACAGCCCTACGAGCAGTACTTC. Translating it yields CASRLGTQPYEQYF. This chain links TRBV28 with TRBJ2-7, with TRBD1 as a possible D gene (6 bases). The CDR3 length is 14 residues. Germline V gene data show CDR1 as MDHEN and CDR2 as SYDVKM. Trimming stripped 6 bases from V and 2 bases from J, with 14 bases between.

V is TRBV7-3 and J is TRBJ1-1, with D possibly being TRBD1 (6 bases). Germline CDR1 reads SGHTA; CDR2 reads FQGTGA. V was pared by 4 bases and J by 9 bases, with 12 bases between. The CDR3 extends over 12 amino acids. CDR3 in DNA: TGTGCCAGCAGCTCCTCCGGGACAAAAGCTTTCTTT. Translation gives CASSSSGTKAFF.

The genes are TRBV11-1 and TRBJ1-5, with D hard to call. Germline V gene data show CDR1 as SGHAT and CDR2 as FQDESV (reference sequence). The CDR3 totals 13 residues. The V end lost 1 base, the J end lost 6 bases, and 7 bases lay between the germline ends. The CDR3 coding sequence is TGTGCCAGCAGCTTAGGAGTGGGTCAGCCCCAGCATTTT. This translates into CASSLGVGQPQHF. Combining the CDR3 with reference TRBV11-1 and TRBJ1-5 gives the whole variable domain EAEVAQSPRYKITEKSQAVAFWCDPISGHATLYWYRQILGQGPELLVQFQDESVVDDSQLPKDRFSAERLKGVDSTLKIQPAELGDSAMYLCASSLGVGQPQHFGDGTRLSIL.